Within the sample, the clone carrying this T cell receptor (beta chain) is medium-sized. Trimming took 0 bases from V and 1 from J, leaving 16 bases between them. Per the germline V gene, CDR1 is SGDLS and CDR2 is YYNGEE. The CDR3 contains 17 residues. This record comes from a study of cytomegalovirus exposure and HLA in healthy donors. Primers for the PCR totalled 60 Vbeta and 13 Jbeta. Assay: immunoSEQ multiplex PCR; the TCRdb copy retains only in-frame clones and omits some. Among approximately 220,000 clones listed, about 80% were seen once. Sequencing was performed on PBMCs. The chain recombines TRBV9 with TRBJ1-1; weak D call: TRBD1 (6 bases). This clonotype was obtained from a man in his forties in good health and CMV-seronegative. The DNA of the CDR3 is TGTGCCAGCAGCGTAGGGGAAGTGGGACACCAGAACACTGAAGCTTTCTTT. Translated, it gives CASSVGEVGHQNTEAFF.